The 7 T cell receptor beta chains reported below all come from one sample, sequenced in a study of chemoradiotherapy in HPV16-positive cancers. TCRdb's table, derived via immunoSEQ multiplex PCR, lists solely in-frame clones and lacks some. Here the sample spans about 27,000 clones, nearly 95% being singletons. Here the sequenced sample was blood, taken from a patient who underwent chemoradiotherapy. The receptors shown here come from a human donor with HPV-associated anogenital cancer.

The count of this clone is one. V and J are TRBV19 and TRBJ2-7; D is perhaps TRBD1 or TRBD2 (5 bases each). The CDR3 is 13 residues long. Trimming cost V 5 bases and J 3 bases, with 11 bases left between them. Germline-derived CDR1 and CDR2 are LNHDA and SQIVND (reference sequence). Written as DNA, the CDR3 is TGTGCCAGTAGTCGAGCAGGGAGCTACGAGCAGTACTTC. Translation: CASSRAGSYEQYF.

The sample holds one count of this clone. The V and J genes are TRBV28 and TRBJ1-2; D gene unclear. Looked up from germline, CDR1 is MDHEN and CDR2 is SYDVKM. Trimming left V 7 bases short and J 4 bases short, with 13 bases between. CDR3 length: 13 amino acids. The CDR3 reads CASNPTPAYGYTF. The CDR3, as DNA: TGTGCCAGCAATCCGACTCCAGCCTATGGCTACACCTTC.

The chain has TRBV4-3 and TRBJ2-2; the D is unclear. The CDR3 is 16 amino acids. Trimming removed 0 bases at V and 1 base at J, with 9 bases between. Germline V CDR1 and CDR2: LGHNA, YSLEER. The CDR3 DNA follows: TGCGCCAGCAGCCAAGAGATCCACCTGAACACCGGGGAGCTGTTTTTT. It codes for CASSQEIHLNTGELFF.

This chain links TRBV18 with TRBJ1-2, with 8 bases lining up with TRBD1. The CDR3 has 14 amino acids. Germline loops: CDR1 KGHSH, CDR2 LQKENI. The V and J ends lost 6 bases and 6 bases, in that order; junction bases with no gene match: 9. CDR3 loop: CASSPRATGDGYTF. DNA of the CDR3: TGTGCCAGCTCCCCCCGGGCGACAGGGGATGGCTACACCTTC.

The chain joins TRBV6-5 to TRBJ2-2; D unclear. This CDR3 region has 13 residues. Germline assignment: CDR1 MNHEY and CDR2 SVGAGI. V lost 5 bases to trimming and J lost 7 bases, with 11 bases between them. CDR3 region: CASSASGGGELFF. The CDR3 coding sequence is TGTGCCAGCAGTGCCTCTGGCGGCGGGGAGCTGTTTTTT.

The V call is TRBV19, the J call TRBJ2-1; 8 bases map to TRBD1. Germline assignment: CDR1 LNHDA and CDR2 SQIVND (reference sequence). This CDR3 region has 15 residues. Trimming cost V 5 bases and J 7 bases; bases outside gene matches: 10. CDR3 DNA: TGTGCCAGTAGTCCTCGGACAGGGCATGAGAATGAGCAGTTCTTC. Protein sequence: CASSPRTGHENEQFF.

This chain connects TRBV4-3 to TRBJ2-7; 8 positions agree with TRBD1. This CDR3 is built from 15 residues. In germline, CDR1 is LGHNA, CDR2 YSLEER. J gave up 6 bases and V 1 base, and 8 bases lay outside the gene matches. This CDR3 is CASSQGTGWVGEQYF. The CDR3 nucleotides read TGCGCCAGCAGCCAAGGGACAGGGTGGGTCGGCGAGCAGTACTTC.